This is a list of T cell receptor beta chains from one sample in a study of CDR3 diversity in severe acne. TCRdb passed the PCR reads through MiXCR, listing each CDR3 protein once. The data hold around 94,000 distinct CDR3 sequences, with approximately 47% observed a single time. Sequencing used blood. These receptors all come from a male donor with acne. Both conserved end residues are part of each CDR3. D genes are given only for firm matches. Where a row states a size, it is once, few, many or the class of an expanded clone; other rows omit it.

>-|TRBV4-1|-|TRBJ1-1
TGCGCCAGCAGCCAAATAGTCCCAAGGGGTGATGACACTGAAGCTTTCTTT
CASSQIVPRGDDTEAFF
>-|TRBV4-3|TRBD2|TRBJ2-7
TGCGCCAGCAGCCAAGATAGGGTTGGTAGCGGGGGCTACGAGCAGTACTTC
CASSQDRVGSGGYEQYF
>-|TRBV2|TRBD1|TRBJ2-7
TGTGCCAGCAGTGGATCCGGGACAGAGACCCTCTACGAGCAGTACTTC
CASSGSGTETLYEQYF
>-|TRBV25-1|TRBD1|TRBJ1-2
TGTGCCAGCAGCTCCCAGGGGGTCTATGGCTACACCTTC
CASSSQGVYGYTF
>once|TRBV7-9|TRBD1|TRBJ1-6
TGTGCCAGCAGCGCGACAGGGGGGAATAATTCACCCCTCCACTTT
CASSATGGNNSPLHF
>once|TRBV15|-|TRBJ2-3
TGTGCCACCAGCAGCTTGGGGGGCGGGTCAGATACGCAGTATTTT
CATSSLGGGSDTQYF
>-|TRBV15|-|TRBJ2-2
TGTGCCACCAGCAGAGTCGGGGAGCTGTTTTTT
CATSRVGELFF
>-|TRBV29-1|TRBD2|TRBJ2-6
TGCAGCGTTGAAGAAAGGGGACTAGCGGTCTCTGGGGCCAACGTCCTGACTTTC
CSVEERGLAVSGANVLTF
>-|TRBV11-3|-|TRBJ2-7
TGTGCCAGCAGCTTAGATCACAGATCCTACGAGCAGTACTTC
CASSLDHRSYEQYF
>-|TRBV7-3|TRBD2|TRBJ2-1
TGTGCCAGCAGCTTACCCGGGACTAGCGGGAGGGCCGCCTACAATGAGCAGTTCTTC
CASSLPGTSGRAAYNEQFF
>-|TRBV2|TRBD1|TRBJ2-7
TGTGCCAGCAGTGTCGGAACAGGGGGATACGAGCAGTACTTC
CASSVGTGGYEQYF
>many|TRBV7-2|TRBD2|TRBJ2-1
TGTGCCAGCAGCTTCATAGCGGGAGGCCCCGCGCACAATGAGCAGTTCTTC
CASSFIAGGPAHNEQFF
>-|TRBV20-1|TRBD2|TRBJ2-1
TGCAGTGCTAGAGGTAGCGGGAGGGCCAATGAGCAGTTCTTC
CSARGSGRANEQFF
>-|TRBV3-1|-|TRBJ2-7
TGTGCCAGCAGCCAAGATCAAAACGAGCAGTACTTC
CASSQDQNEQYF
>-|TRBV20-1|TRBD2|TRBJ2-7
TGCAGTGCCACCTCGACTAGCGGTAACTACGAGCAGTACTTC
CSATSTSGNYEQYF
>-|TRBV29-1|-|TRBJ2-5
TGCAGCGTTGAAGTGAGGACAGAAGAGACCCAGTACTTC
CSVEVRTEETQYF
>-|TRBV7-2|TRBD2|TRBJ2-5
TGTGCCAGCAGCTCCCTCCGAGACGGCGGGGGAGAGACCCAGTACTTC
CASSSLRDGGGETQYF
>-|TRBV7-3|-|TRBJ1-1
TGTGCCAGCAGCTTAACGATCCCAGGGATGAACACTGAAGCTTTCTTT
CASSLTIPGMNTEAFF
>many|TRBV5-1|TRBD1|TRBJ1-2
TGCGCCAGCAGCTTGGGGACAGGGCATCCTTTATTCTATGGCTACACCTTC
CASSLGTGHPLFYGYTF
>-|TRBV20-1|TRBD2|TRBJ2-3
TGCAGTGCTAGGACCGCCGGGACTAGTGGCGGGGAGCATACAGATACGCAGTATTTT
CSARTAGTSGGEHTDTQYF
>many|TRBV19|-|TRBJ2-1
TGTGCCAGTAGTAAGGGGGACCGTCGGAGCTCCTACAATGAGCAGTTCTTC
CASSKGDRRSSYNEQFF
>-|TRBV4-1|TRBD1|TRBJ1-2
TGCGCCAGCAGCCAAGGAGCCAGGGGGGGCTACACCTTC
CASSQGARGGYTF
>many|TRBV6-4|-|TRBJ2-2
TGTGCCAGCAGTGACGATGGTTACACCGGGGAGCTGTTTTTT
CASSDDGYTGELFF
>many|TRBV27|TRBD2|TRBJ2-7
TGTGCCAGTAGATCTAGCGGGAGCCCCTACGAGCAGTACTTC
CASRSSGSPYEQYF
>-|TRBV7-8|TRBD1|TRBJ2-5
TGTGCCAGCAGCCTCTTCGACAGGGGGCGCGGAGAGACCCAGTACTTC
CASSLFDRGRGETQYF
>-|TRBV20-1|-|TRBJ2-7
TGCAGTGCTGTAGAACAGGGCTACGGGCAGTACTTC
CSAVEQGYGQYF
>-|TRBV7-9|-|TRBJ2-1
TGTGCCAGCGGCGGGACCTACAATGAGCAGTTCTTC
CASGGTYNEQFF
>-|TRBV10-3|TRBD1|TRBJ2-5
TGTGCCAGCAGTTACCGGGACAGGGAGGAAGAGACCCAGTACTTC
CASSYRDREEETQYF
>many|TRBV5-1|-|TRBJ2-3
TGCGCCAGCAGCGTAGCCCTCCTCGGCACAGATACGCAGTATTTT
CASSVALLGTDTQYF
>-|TRBV20-1|TRBD2|TRBJ2-7
TGCAGTGCACCTAATACTAGCGGGAGTTGGTACGAGCAGTACTTC
CSAPNTSGSWYEQYF
>many|TRBV20-1|-|TRBJ2-1
TGCAGTGCTAGCCTCATGGGAAGGGAGAACGGTGAGCAGTTCTTC
CSASLMGRENGEQFF
>-|TRBV6-4|TRBD1|TRBJ2-5
TGTGCCAGCAGCACAGGGGGCGTGGAGACCCAGTACTTC
CASSTGGVETQYF
>-|TRBV20-1|-|TRBJ2-7
TGCAGTGCCCAACAGGTTGTCGGGTCCTACGAGCAGTACTTC
CSAQQVVGSYEQYF